This T cell receptor (beta chain) is from a study of blood T cell repertoires in COVID-19. This table comes from immunoSEQ multiplex PCR, and its TCRdb copy is limited to in-frame clones, with some not included. The data contain 150,000 to 200,000 clones, roughly 88% of them singletons. The origin of this receptor is a man older than 75 with COVID-19, enrolled during active disease. The sequenced sample was peripheral blood.

The CDR3 spells CASSREMGSSYEQYF. CDR3 nucleotides: TGTGCCAGCAGTAGGGAGATGGGCAGCTCCTACGAGCAGTACTTC. The J gene is TRBJ2-7, the V gene TRBV2; the D gene is possibly TRBD2 (5 bases). CDR3 length equals 15 residues. The V end lost 5 bases, the J end lost 0 bases, and 14 bases lay between the germline ends. Germline-derived CDR1 and CDR2 are SNHLY and FYNNEI.